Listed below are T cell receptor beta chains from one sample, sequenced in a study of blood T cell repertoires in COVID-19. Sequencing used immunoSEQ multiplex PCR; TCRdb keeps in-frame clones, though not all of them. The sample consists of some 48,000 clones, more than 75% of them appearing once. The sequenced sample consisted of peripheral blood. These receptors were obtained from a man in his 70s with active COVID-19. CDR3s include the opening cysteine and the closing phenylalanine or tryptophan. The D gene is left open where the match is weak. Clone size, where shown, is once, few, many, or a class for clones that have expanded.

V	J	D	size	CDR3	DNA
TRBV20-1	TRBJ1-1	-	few	CSALGGVSAFF	TGCAGTGCCTTGGGGGGGGTTTCGGCTTTCTTT
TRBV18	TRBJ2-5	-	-	CASSPPPRETQYF	TGTGCCAGCTCACCCCCGCCCAGGGAGACCCAGTACTTC
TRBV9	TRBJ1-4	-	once	CASSVARGGGNEKLFF	TGTGCCAGCAGCGTAGCTCGAGGGGGAGGGAATGAAAAACTGTTTTTT
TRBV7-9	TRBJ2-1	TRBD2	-	CASSLEGTSGLNEQFF	TGTGCCAGCAGCTTAGAAGGGACTAGCGGACTTAATGAGCAGTTCTTC
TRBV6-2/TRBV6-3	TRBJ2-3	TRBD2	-	CASSFTRLAGNTDTQYF	TGTGCCAGCAGTTTTACTCGTCTAGCGGGGAACACAGATACGCAGTATTTT
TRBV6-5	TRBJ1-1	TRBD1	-	CASSRQGARTEAFF	TGTGCCAGCAGTCGACAGGGGGCGCGGACTGAAGCTTTCTTT
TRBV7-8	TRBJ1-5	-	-	CASSPYRGSNQPQHF	TGTGCCAGCAGCCCTTATAGGGGAAGCAATCAGCCCCAGCATTTT
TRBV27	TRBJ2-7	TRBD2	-	CASSLGPSGSSYEQYF	TGTGCCAGCAGTTTGGGTCCTAGCGGGAGTAGCTACGAGCAGTACTTC
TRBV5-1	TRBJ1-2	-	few	CASVWTEHYGYTF	TGCGCCAGCGTCTGGACTGAACACTATGGCTACACCTTC
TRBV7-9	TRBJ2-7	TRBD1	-	CASSLPPGTGENEQYF	TGTGCCAGCAGCTTACCCCCCGGGACAGGGGAGAACGAGCAGTACTTC
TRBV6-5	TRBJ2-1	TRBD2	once	CATRWGEGNNEQFF	TGTGCCACCAGATGGGGGGAGGGTAACAATGAGCAGTTCTTC
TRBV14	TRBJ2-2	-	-	CASSQRARGRANTGELFF	TGTGCCAGCAGCCAACGCGCAAGGGGGAGGGCGAACACCGGGGAGCTGTTTTTT
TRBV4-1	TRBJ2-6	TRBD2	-	CASSPTGGSGANVLTF	TGCGCCAGCAGCCCTACCGGGGGGTCTGGGGCCAACGTCCTGACTTTC
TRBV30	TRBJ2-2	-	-	CAWSAGEHTGELFF	TGTGCCTGGAGTGCAGGGGAACACACCGGGGAGCTGTTTTTT
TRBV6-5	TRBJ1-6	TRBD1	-	CASSSQGAMGNSPLHF	TGTGCCAGCAGTTCACAGGGGGCGATGGGGAATTCACCCCTCCACTTT
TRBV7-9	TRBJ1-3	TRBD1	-	CASSLSGTASGNTIYF	TGTGCCAGCAGCCTATCCGGGACAGCCTCTGGAAACACCATATATTTT
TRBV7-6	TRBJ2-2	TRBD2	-	CASSSSGGNTGELFF	TGTGCCAGCAGCTCCAGCGGGGGGAACACCGGGGAGCTGTTTTTT
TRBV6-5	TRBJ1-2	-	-	CASSSIPGMVNYGYTF	TGTGCCAGCAGTTCTATTCCGGGAATGGTTAACTATGGCTACACCTTC